These 11 T cell receptor beta chains were sequenced from one sample in a study of regulatory T cells in long-lasting Graves disease. Time point denoted: newly diagnosed GD, antithyroid drugs for less than 3 months. Researchers made the TCR library from RNA that was extracted from PBMCs. Arm-PCR with iRepertoire HTBI primers amplified the CDR3 regions for these TCR beta libraries. From the multiplex PCR reads, TCRdb called clonotypes with MiXCR, one entry per CDR3 protein. This table has hundreds of thousands of distinct CDR3 sequences, approximately 15% appearing once. The data also belong to a second study, concerning T cells in Graves' hyperthyroidism and ophthalmopathy.

The sequencing here drew on peripheral blood mononuclear cells (PBMCs), taken at new diagnosis, from a patient treated with antithyroid drugs. The receptors here all came from a man aged 40-49 years with Graves disease.

This clonotype occurred many times. This chain connects TRBV12-3 or TRBV12-4 to TRBJ2-5; D is unresolved. The CDR3 is made up of 14 amino acids. V was pared by 2 bases and J by 7 bases, with 14 bases between. CDR3 coding DNA: TGTGCCAGCAGTTTAAGAGATCAACCAGGGACCCAGTACTTC. Amino acids: CASSLRDQPGTQYF.

Many counts were recorded for this clonotype. The V call is TRBV7-2, the J call TRBJ2-7; no clear D gene. CDR1 is SGHTA, CDR2 FQGNSA, per germline. The CDR3 loop spans 13 amino acids. V lost 5 bases and J lost 6, with 14 bases in between. The CDR3 DNA is TGTGCCAGCAGCGTATTAACACCGGGCGAGCAGTACTTC. Encoded protein: CASSVLTPGEQYF.

The rearrangement uses TRBV20-1 and TRBJ2-5, with D possibly TRBD2 on 6 matching bases. Germline V lookup: CDR1 DFQATT, CDR2 SNEGSKA (reference sequence). The CDR3 length is 13 residues. Trimming cost V 1 base and J 3 bases, with 9 bases left between them. CDR3 in DNA: TGCAGTGCTAGAGTGGGGGGAAAAGAGACCCAGTACTTC. Residues: CSARVGGKETQYF.

This clonotype was picked up many times. V and J are TRBV7-9 and TRBJ2-3, with 7 bases identical to TRBD2. Germline-derived CDR1 and CDR2 are SEHNR and FQNEAQ (reference sequence). The CDR3 loop spans 14 amino acids. V lost 3 bases and J lost 8; bases outside the gene matches: 8. CDR3 amino acids: CASSFGLAVGTQYF. CDR3 sequence (DNA): TGTGCCAGCAGCTTTGGTCTAGCGGTCGGTACGCAGTATTTT.

In this sample, this clonotype turned up many times. The chain employs TRBV2 and TRBJ2-4; 9 bases match TRBD1. Germline assignment: CDR1 SNHLY and CDR2 FYNNEI. V shed 4 bases and J 7 bases; nucleotides not matched to a gene: 5. The CDR3 spans 14 residues. The CDR3 is CASSVGTGSNIQYF. In DNA form, the CDR3 reads TGTGCCAGCAGTGTCGGGACAGGGAGTAACATTCAGTACTTC.

In its sample, this clonotype was seen many times. The chain carries TRBV6-1 and TRBJ1-2; TRBD1 might be the D (5 bases). The V gene lost 1 base and the J gene lost 1 base, with 13 bases spanning the gap. The CDR3 runs 16 residues. Germline V gene lookup returns CDR1 MNHNS and CDR2 SASEGT. CDR3 loop: CASSEGAGLGNYGYTF. The CDR3 DNA is TGTGCCAGCAGTGAAGGAGCAGGGCTCGGTAACTATGGCTACACCTTC.

This clonotype was picked up a small number of times. V and J are TRBV29-1 and TRBJ1-1, with D unresolved. The CDR3 length is 15 residues. Germline lookup yields CDR1 SQVTM and CDR2 ANQGSEA. The V end was cut by 1 base, the J end by 1 base, with 13 bases between. CDR3 DNA: TGCAGCGTTGAAGCTTTCTTGGGCGAGAACACTGAAGCTTTCTTT. Residues: CSVEAFLGENTEAFF. Using reference TRBV29-1 and TRBJ1-1 for the parts outside the CDR3, the full variable domain is SAVISQKPSRDICQRGTSLTIQCQVDSQVTMMFWYRQQPGQSLTLIATANQGSEATYESGFVIDKFPISRPNLTFSTLTVSNMSPEDSSIYLCSVEAFLGENTEAFFGQGTRLTVV.

Many counts were recorded for this clonotype. The chain carries TRBV7-2 and TRBJ1-1, with 8 positions matching TRBD1. This CDR3 comprises 15 residues. Germline-derived CDR1 and CDR2 are SGHTA and FQGNSA. V gave up 5 bases and J gave up 6 bases; unmatched junction bases: 11. CDR3 bases: TGTGCCAGCAGCCCAGGTTCGGGACAGGTGGCTGAAGCTTTCTTT. Translation: CASSPGSGQVAEAFF.

This clonotype was recorded at least ten times. The chain combines TRBV3-1 with TRBJ1-4; D is undetermined. In germline, CDR1 is LGHDT, CDR2 YNNKEL (reference sequence). Trimming removed 1 base from V and 4 bases from J, with 10 bases in between. The CDR3 is 15 amino acids. CDR3 region: CASSQGGKHNEKLFF. Written as DNA, the CDR3 is TGTGCCAGCAGCCAAGGAGGGAAACATAATGAAAAACTGTTTTTT. Based on the CDR3 plus reference TRBV3-1 and TRBJ1-4, the full variable domain is DTAVSQTPKYLVTQMGNDKSIKCEQNLGHDTMYWYKQDSKKFLKIMFSYNNKELIINETVPNRFSPKSPDKAHLNLHINSLELGDSAVYFCASSQGGKHNEKLFFGSGTQLSVL.

This clonotype was counted many times. The chain combines TRBV28 with TRBJ1-5, with a tentative D call TRBD1 (5 bases). Germline-derived CDR1 and CDR2 are MDHEN and SYDVKM. The CDR3 loop spans 16 amino acids. The V gene lost 4 bases and the J gene lost 6 bases, with 19 bases spanning the gap. The CDR3 is CASSSDPGGYGQPQHF. CDR3 nucleotides: TGTGCCAGCAGTTCCGACCCGGGGGGTTATGGTCAGCCCCAGCATTTT. Based on the CDR3 plus reference TRBV28 and TRBJ1-5, the full variable domain is DVKVTQSSRYLVKRTGEKVFLECVQDMDHENMFWYRQDPGLGLRLIYFSYDVKMKEKGDIPEGYSVSREKKERFSLILESASTNQTSMYLCASSSDPGGYGQPQHFGDGTRLSIL.

This clonotype has a count of ten or more. The DNA for the CDR3 is TGTGCCAGCAGTGAAACCGCTCGGGGGGCTAATGAAAAACTGTTTTTT. This translates into CASSETARGANEKLFF. This rearrangement joins TRBV25-1 to TRBJ1-4, with D perhaps TRBD1 (5 bases). CDR3 size: 16 residues. Germline CDR1 reads MGHDK; CDR2 reads SYGVNS. Trimming cost V 2 bases and J 3 bases, with 13 bases left between them.